The rows below give T cell receptor beta chains drawn from one sample of a study of cytomegalovirus exposure and HLA in healthy donors. Measured with immunoSEQ multiplex PCR; TCRdb has only the in-frame clones, and not every one. The sample lists fewer than 70,000 clones; approximately 70% were seen once. Sequenced: PBMCs. Source of these receptors: a male donor in good health and CMV-seropositive. CDR3s include the opening cysteine and the closing phenylalanine or tryptophan. A D gene is named only where the DNA matches it firmly. Expanded clones get a size class; other rows say once, few or many, or leave the size out.

cdr3_aa,cdr3_nt,j_call,v_call,clone_size,d_call
CASSQESELAANEKLFF,TGCGCCAGCAGCCAAGAATCGGAATTAGCGGCTAATGAAAAACTGTTTTTT,TRBJ1-4,TRBV4-1,few,.
CAVASGDYNEQFF,TGTGCCGTCGCTAGCGGGGATTACAATGAGCAGTTCTTC,TRBJ2-1,TRBV10-3,.,TRBD2
CASSAGQGGEKLFF,TGTGCCAGCAGCGCGGGACAGGGCGGCGAAAAACTGTTTTTT,TRBJ1-4,TRBV9,few,TRBD1
CASSQQDRGTYGYTF,TGCGCCAGCAGCCAACAGGACAGGGGTACCTATGGCTACACCTTC,TRBJ1-2,TRBV4-3,.,TRBD1
CASSSGTGFRNGELFF,TGTGCCAGCAGTTCCGGGACAGGGTTCCGGAACGGGGAGCTGTTTTTT,TRBJ2-2,TRBV6-5,.,TRBD1
CASSSRMVAGAKNEQFF,TGCGCCAGCAGCTCCCGGATGGTAGCGGGAGCGAAGAATGAGCAGTTCTTC,TRBJ2-1,TRBV5-1,.,TRBD2
CASSPGLAGSLYEQYF,TGTGCCAGCAGCCCAGGACTAGCGGGAAGTCTCTACGAGCAGTACTTC,TRBJ2-7,TRBV11-2,few,TRBD2
CASSMRSSHEQYF,TGTGCCAGTAGTATGCGAAGTTCCCACGAGCAGTACTTC,TRBJ2-7,TRBV19,.,.
CASSDGTGGNTEAFF,TGTGCCAGCAGCGATGGGACGGGGGGCAACACTGAAGCTTTCTTT,TRBJ1-1,TRBV27,.,.
CASSLAGGQETQYF,TGTGCCAGCAGCTTAGCAGGCGGGCAAGAGACCCAGTACTTC,TRBJ2-5,TRBV7-7,.,.
CASSGQGGVTEAFF,TGTGCCAGCAGTGGACAGGGTGGAGTCACTGAAGCTTTCTTT,TRBJ1-1,TRBV2,.,TRBD1